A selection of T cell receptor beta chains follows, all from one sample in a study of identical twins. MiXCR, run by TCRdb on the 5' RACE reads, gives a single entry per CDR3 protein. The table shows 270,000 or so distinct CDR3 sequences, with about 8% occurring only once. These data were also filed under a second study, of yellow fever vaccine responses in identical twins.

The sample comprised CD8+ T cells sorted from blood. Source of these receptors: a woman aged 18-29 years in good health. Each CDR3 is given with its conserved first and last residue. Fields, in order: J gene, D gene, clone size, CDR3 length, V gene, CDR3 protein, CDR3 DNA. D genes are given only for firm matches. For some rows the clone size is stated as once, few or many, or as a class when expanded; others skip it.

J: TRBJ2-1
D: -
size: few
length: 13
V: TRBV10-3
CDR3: CAITEDLGNEQFF
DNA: TGTGCCATCACCGAAGACTTAGGGAATGAGCAGTTCTTC

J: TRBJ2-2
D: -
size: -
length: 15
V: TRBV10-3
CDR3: CATSGLGQNTGELFF
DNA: TGTGCCACCTCGGGTTTGGGGCAAAACACCGGGGAGCTGTTTTTT

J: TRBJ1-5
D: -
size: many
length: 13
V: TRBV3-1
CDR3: CASSHQGNQPQHF
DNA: TGTGCCAGCAGCCATCAGGGCAATCAGCCCCAGCATTTT

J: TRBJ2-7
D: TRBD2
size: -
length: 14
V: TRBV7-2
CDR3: CASSQYGTSYEQYF
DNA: TGTGCCAGCAGCCAATACGGGACTAGCTACGAGCAGTACTTC

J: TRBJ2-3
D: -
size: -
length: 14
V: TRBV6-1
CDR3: CASTLIQGTDTQYF
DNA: TGTGCCAGCACCTTAATCCAGGGCACAGATACGCAGTATTTT

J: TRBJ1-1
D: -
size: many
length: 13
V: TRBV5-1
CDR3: CASSLRENTEAFF
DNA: TGCGCCAGCAGCTTGCGGGAGAACACTGAAGCTTTCTTT

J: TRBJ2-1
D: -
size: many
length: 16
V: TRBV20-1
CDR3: CSARPLSKISYNEQFF
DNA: TGCAGTGCTAGACCCCTGTCGAAGATCTCCTACAATGAGCAGTTCTTC

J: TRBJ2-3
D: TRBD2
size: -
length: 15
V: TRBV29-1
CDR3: CSVGALAEPTDTQYF
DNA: TGCAGCGTGGGGGCACTAGCGGAGCCCACAGATACGCAGTATTTT

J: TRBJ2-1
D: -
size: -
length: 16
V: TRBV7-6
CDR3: CASSKSGLPPANEQFF
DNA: TGTGCCAGCAGCAAGTCCGGCCTCCCCCCGGCCAATGAGCAGTTCTTC

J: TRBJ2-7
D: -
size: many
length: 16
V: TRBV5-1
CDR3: CASRDDTANHPYEQYF
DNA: TGCGCCAGCAGGGATGACACGGCAAACCACCCCTACGAGCAGTACTTC

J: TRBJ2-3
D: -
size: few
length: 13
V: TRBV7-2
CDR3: CATTGVSTDTQYF
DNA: TGTGCCACCACCGGTGTCAGCACAGATACGCAGTATTTT

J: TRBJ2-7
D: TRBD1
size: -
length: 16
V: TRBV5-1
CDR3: CASSLGGQGASYEQYF
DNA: TGCGCCAGCAGCTTGGGTGGACAGGGGGCTTCCTACGAGCAGTACTTC

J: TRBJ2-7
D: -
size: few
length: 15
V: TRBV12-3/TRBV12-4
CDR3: CASSPRDVGSYEQYF
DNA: TGTGCCAGCAGCCCCCGGGACGTAGGGTCCTACGAGCAGTACTTC

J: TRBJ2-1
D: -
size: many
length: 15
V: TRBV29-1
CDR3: CSVLQAALFGNEQFF
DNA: TGCAGCGTTCTCCAAGCCGCTCTGTTTGGCAATGAGCAGTTCTTC

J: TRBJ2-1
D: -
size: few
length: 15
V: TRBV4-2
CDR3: CASSPVASSYNEQFF
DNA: TGTGCCAGCAGCCCCGTCGCCTCCTCCTACAATGAGCAGTTCTTC

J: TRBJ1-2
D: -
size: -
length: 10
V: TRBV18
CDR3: CASLQGCYTF
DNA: TGTGCCAGCTTACAGGGTTGCTACACCTTC

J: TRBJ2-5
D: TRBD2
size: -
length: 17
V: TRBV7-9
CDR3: CASSSSRLAGAQETQYF
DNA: TGTGCCAGCAGCTCCTCGAGACTAGCGGGAGCGCAAGAGACCCAGTACTTC

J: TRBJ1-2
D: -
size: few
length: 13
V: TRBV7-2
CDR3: CASRPAGTYGYTF
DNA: TGTGCCAGCAGACCAGCGGGAACCTATGGCTACACCTTC